Below are 7 T cell receptor beta chains sequenced from a single sample in a study of blood T cell repertoires in COVID-19. Clones were sequenced by immunoSEQ multiplex PCR, and TCRdb holds only the in-frame ones, with some missing. This sample has 85,000 to 90,000 clones, with 70% to 90% found just once. Specimen: peripheral blood. Source of these receptors: a man older than 75 with active or convalescent COVID-19.

This clone was detected only once. J is TRBJ2-7 and V is TRBV12-5, with TRBD1 as a possible D gene (6 bases). The CDR3 consists of 14 residues. Looked up from germline, CDR1 is LGHNT and CDR2 is FRNRAP. The V end was cut by 3 bases, the J end by 3 bases, with 12 bases between. For the CDR3, the DNA is TGTGCTAGTGGTTTCAAGGACAGCCTCTACGAGCAGTACTTC. Its protein is CASGFKDSLYEQYF.

The CDR3 DNA follows: TGTGCCAGCAGCTTGGGTTCCACGGGACTAGCGGGAGGAGGGAATGAGCAGTTCTTC. This encodes CASSLGSTGLAGGGNEQFF. V is TRBV5-6 and J is TRBJ2-1; TRBD2 aligns across 15 bases. CDR1 is SGHDT and CDR2 is YYEEEE in the germline V gene. The V segment lost 0 bases and the J segment 7 bases; nucleotides outside the gene matches: 11. CDR3 length equals 19 residues.

The chain couples TRBV27 to TRBJ1-6; D unresolved. The germline CDR1 and CDR2 sequences are MNHEY and SMNVEV (reference sequence). Trimming shortened V by 1 base and J by 11 bases, and 9 bases separated the two germline ends. This CDR3 is built from 13 residues. CDR3 coding DNA: TGTGCCAGCAGTTTATTACGGGAGGCACCCCTCCACTTT. Protein: CASSLLREAPLHF.

V gene TRBV28 combines with J gene TRBJ1-2; 7 positions match TRBD1. V was pared by 2 bases and J by 2 bases, with 8 bases of the junction left unmatched. The CDR3 contains 16 residues. From germline, CDR1 is MDHEN and CDR2 SYDVKM. The CDR3 protein is CASSLAGTEGNYGYTF. The DNA for the CDR3 is TGTGCCAGCAGTTTAGCCGGGACAGAGGGGAACTATGGCTACACCTTC.

This sequence joins TRBV12-3 or TRBV12-4 and TRBJ1-2; 7 bases agree with TRBD1. This CDR3 spans 13 amino acids. V trimming: 6 bases; J trimming: 4 bases; junction bases outside the gene matches: 5. The CDR3 region has the DNA TGTGCCAGCAGCCCGACAGGGCCCTATGGCTACACCTTC. Protein product: CASSPTGPYGYTF.

The chain is built from TRBV6-5 and TRBJ1-2, with D tentatively TRBD1 (6 bases). This CDR3 is built from 14 residues. V was trimmed by 4 bases and J by 5 bases, leaving 14 bases between them. Looked up from germline, CDR1 is MNHEY and CDR2 is SVGAGI. CDR3 coding DNA: TGTGCCAGCAGTTCACCGGGGGGGGCTTATGGCTACACCTTC. It is translated as CASSSPGGAYGYTF.

The chain employs TRBV2 and TRBJ1-1; 8 bases are a match to TRBD1. V shed 10 bases and J 7 bases; nucleotides not matched to a gene: 14. Germline assignment: CDR1 SNHLY and CDR2 FYNNEI. This CDR3 has 14 amino acids. CDR3 DNA: TGTGCCAACCGACAGGGGCCCCGAGGGAGTGAAGCTTTCTTT. It encodes CANRQGPRGSEAFF.